This T cell receptor (beta chain) was profiled in a study of shared clonotypes between healthy human individuals. The CDR3 loop spans 14 amino acids. Trimming pared 5 bases from V and 5 bases from J, leaving 14 bases between. CDR1 is SEHNR, CDR2 FQNEAQ, per germline (reference sequence). Overall study findings and caveats: Generally, naive subsets (rather than memory subsets) showed larger estimated richness.

Comments on this clone: The antigen remains unidentified.

Using immunoSEQ multiplex PCR, the repertoire was profiled, and TCRdb retains in-frame clones only, with some absent. The sample lists 2.5 million or so clones; approximately 92% were seen once. The sequence was collected from a man aged 18 to 30 in good health. The material sequenced was naive CD4+ T cells sorted from blood. This sample's subset: CD45RA+ positively selected. The rearrangement uses TRBV7-9 and TRBJ2-3; maybe TRBD1 (6 bases). This CDR3 is CASSAQQGKDTQYF. The CDR3 coding sequence is TGTGCCAGCAGCGCACAGCAGGGGAAAGATACGCAGTATTTT.